The T cell receptor (beta chain) under discussion was sequenced for a study of T cell responses to AZD1222 COVID-19 vaccine. Study findings and constraints: Sampled repertoires all dated from after the peak T cell response. Spike-specific TCR breadth and depth rose after two AZD1222 doses.

CDR1 is MDHEN and CDR2 is SYDVKM in the germline V gene. CDR3 length: 14 residues. J was trimmed by 3 bases and V by 8 bases; bases with no gene match: 9. Produced via immunoSEQ multiplex PCR; TCRdb's table is partial and in-frame only. The profile shows around 84,000 clones, 80% to 90% of them singletons. With respect to this clone: What it recognizes is unknown.

This chain connects TRBV28 to TRBJ2-7; 8 bases line up with TRBD1. This clonotype was obtained from an adult in good health. The source material was peripheral blood, sampled on day 0 of AZD1222 vaccination. The CDR3 DNA reads as TGTGCCAGCTTAGGACAGGGCACTAACTACGAGCAGTACTTC. This codes for CASLGQGTNYEQYF.